The next 5 T cell receptor beta chains were all read from a single sample in a study of T cell repertoires in ileal Crohn's disease. The repertoire was sequenced with immunoSEQ multiplex PCR; TCRdb's copy has only in-frame clones and lacks some. Of fewer than 20,000 clones listed, just over 70% are singletons. Source material: ileal tissue. The receptors originated from an adult with Crohn's disease.

This chain joins TRBV5-1 and TRBJ1-3; tentative D call: TRBD1 (6 bases). This CDR3 is built from 14 residues. Germline CDR1 SGHRS, CDR2 YFSETQ. The V end was cut by 2 bases, the J end by 4 bases, with 10 bases between. The DNA for the CDR3 is TGCGCCAGCAGCTTAACAGGGCAAGGAAACACCATATATTTT. Amino acids: CASSLTGQGNTIYF. Complete variable domain (other parts from reference TRBV5-1 and TRBJ1-3): KAGVTQTPRYLIKTRGQQVTLSCSPISGHRSVSWYQQTPGQGLQFLFEYFSETQRNKGNFPGRFSGRQFSNSRSEMNVSTLELGDSALYLCASSLTGQGNTIYFGEGSWLTVV.

The chain joins TRBV27 to TRBJ1-1; D may be TRBD1 (6 bases). This CDR3 has 14 amino acids. Germline V gene data show CDR1 as MNHEY and CDR2 as SMNVEV (reference sequence). V was trimmed by 5 bases and J by 8 bases, leaving 18 bases between them. In nucleotides, the CDR3 is TGTGCCAGCAGTCTGATATCAGGGACAAGAGAAGCTTTCTTT. Encoded protein: CASSLISGTREAFF.

The V gene is TRBV19, the J gene TRBJ1-1; D unclear. The CDR3 is 15 residues long. Germline lookup yields CDR1 LNHDA and CDR2 SQIVND (reference sequence). V lost 3 bases to trimming and J lost 11 bases, with 22 bases between them. CDR3 loop: CASSIDNLEGGRAFF. In DNA, the CDR3 is TGTGCCAGTAGTATCGACAATTTGGAGGGAGGCAGGGCTTTCTTT.

The chain recombines TRBV11-2 with TRBJ1-3, with no clear D. V lost 5 bases and J 4 bases, leaving 9 bases between the germline ends. Germline CDR1 and CDR2: SGHAT and FQNNGV. The CDR3 runs 13 residues. Here the CDR3 reads CASSPSPGNTIYF. Here the CDR3 DNA reads TGTGCCAGCAGCCCGTCCCCCGGAAACACCATATATTTT.

In regard to this clone: This specimen includes other DNA sequences encoding the same CDR3. The CDR3 here is CASSFGRGNEKLFF. The CDR3 bases are TGTGCCAGCTCTTTCGGGAGGGGAAACGAAAAACTGTTTTTT. The gene calls are TRBV19 and TRBJ1-4, with a tentative D call TRBD1 (5 bases). This CDR3 has 14 amino acids. CDR1 LNHDA and CDR2 SQIVND come from the germline V gene (reference sequence). Trimming removed 9 bases from V and 8 bases from J, with 19 bases in between.